These 6 T cell receptor beta chains were all obtained from the same sample, sequenced in a study of blood T cell repertoires in COVID-19. The table came from immunoSEQ multiplex PCR; TCRdb's copy has only in-frame clones and leaves some out. Among 150,000 to 180,000 clones, around 82% were seen once, and the ten largest hold roughly 0.62%. The sequencing input was peripheral blood. These receptors were taken from a man aged 55-75 years with COVID-19, enrolled during active disease.

The chain joins TRBV2 to TRBJ1-4; tentative D call: TRBD1 (6 bases). The CDR3 has 14 amino acids. Trimming removed 8 bases at V and 7 bases at J, with 17 bases between. Germline assignment: CDR1 SNHLY and CDR2 FYNNEI. The CDR3 here is CASLLDRSAEKLFF. The CDR3 DNA follows: TGTGCCAGCCTTTTAGACAGGAGTGCTGAAAAACTGTTTTTT.

For the CDR3, the DNA is TGTGCCAGCAGTAAAAACAGGGGATCTCTCTATGGCTACACCTTC. Translating it yields CASSKNRGSLYGYTF. This chain links TRBV28 with TRBJ1-2, with 7 bases that match TRBD1. This CDR3 spans 15 amino acids. Germline V CDR1 and CDR2: MDHEN, SYDVKM. Unmatched junction bases numbered 10, after V lost 5 bases and J lost 4 bases.

CDR3 residues: CASSENRGGSTEAFF. The DNA of the CDR3 is TGCGCCAGCAGCGAGAACAGGGGTGGGAGCACTGAAGCTTTCTTT. V is TRBV5-1 and J is TRBJ1-1; 7 bases align to TRBD1. Germline-derived CDR1 and CDR2 are SGHRS and YFSETQ. The CDR3 runs to 15 residues. The V gene end was trimmed by 4 bases and the J gene end by 4 bases; junction bases not matched to a gene: 10.

This chain links TRBV5-1 with TRBJ2-7, with 13 bases that match TRBD2. CDR1 and CDR2 (germline): SGHRS, YFSETQ. The CDR3 totals 13 residues. Trimming at V came to 7 bases and at J to 6 bases, leaving 4 bases not matched to a gene. In nucleotides, the CDR3 is TGCGCCAGCGGGGGACTAGCGGGGCTCGAGCAGTACTTC. Amino acids: CASGGLAGLEQYF. Looking up the rest from reference TRBV5-1 and TRBJ2-7 gives the full variable domain: KAGVTQTPRYLIKTRGQQVTLSCSPISGHRSVSWYQQTPGQGLQFLFEYFSETQRNKGNFPGRFSGRQFSNSRSEMNVSTLELGDSALYLCASGGLAGLEQYFGPGTRLTVT.

The chain joins TRBV7-8 to TRBJ1-6, with D tentatively TRBD1 (6 bases). Germline V gives CDR1 SGHVS, CDR2 FQNEAQ. V was shortened by 4 bases and J by 2 bases, with 15 bases between the two germline ends. The CDR3 length is 17 residues. CDR3 bases: TGTGCCAGCAGCTCAATAACAGGGAATCCCTATAATTCACCCCTCCACTTT. It yields the protein CASSSITGNPYNSPLHF.

This clone was counted a single time. This chain connects TRBV7-3 to TRBJ1-6; the D gene is possibly TRBD1 (5 bases). There are 14 residues in the CDR3. The V and J ends lost 5 bases and 10 bases respectively, with 15 bases between them. Germline values: CDR1 SGHTA, CDR2 FQGTGA. CDR3 sequence reads: CASSEGGVKSPLHF. CDR3 sequence (DNA): TGTGCCAGCAGCGAAGGAGGGGTTAAGTCACCCCTCCACTTT.